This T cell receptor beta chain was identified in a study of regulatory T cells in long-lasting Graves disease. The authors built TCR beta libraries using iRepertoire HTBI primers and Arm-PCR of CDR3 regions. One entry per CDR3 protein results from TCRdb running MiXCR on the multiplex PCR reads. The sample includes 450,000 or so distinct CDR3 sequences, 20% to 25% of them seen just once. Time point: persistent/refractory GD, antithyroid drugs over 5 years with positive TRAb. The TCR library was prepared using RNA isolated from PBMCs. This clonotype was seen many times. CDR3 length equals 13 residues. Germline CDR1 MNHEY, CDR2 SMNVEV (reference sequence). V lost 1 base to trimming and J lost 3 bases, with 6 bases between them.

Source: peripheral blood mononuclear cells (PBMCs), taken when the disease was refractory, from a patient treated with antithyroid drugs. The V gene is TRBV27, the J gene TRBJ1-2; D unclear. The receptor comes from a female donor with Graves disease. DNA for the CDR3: TGTGCCAGCAGTTTATTCCCCGACTATGGCTACACCTTC. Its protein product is CASSLFPDYGYTF.